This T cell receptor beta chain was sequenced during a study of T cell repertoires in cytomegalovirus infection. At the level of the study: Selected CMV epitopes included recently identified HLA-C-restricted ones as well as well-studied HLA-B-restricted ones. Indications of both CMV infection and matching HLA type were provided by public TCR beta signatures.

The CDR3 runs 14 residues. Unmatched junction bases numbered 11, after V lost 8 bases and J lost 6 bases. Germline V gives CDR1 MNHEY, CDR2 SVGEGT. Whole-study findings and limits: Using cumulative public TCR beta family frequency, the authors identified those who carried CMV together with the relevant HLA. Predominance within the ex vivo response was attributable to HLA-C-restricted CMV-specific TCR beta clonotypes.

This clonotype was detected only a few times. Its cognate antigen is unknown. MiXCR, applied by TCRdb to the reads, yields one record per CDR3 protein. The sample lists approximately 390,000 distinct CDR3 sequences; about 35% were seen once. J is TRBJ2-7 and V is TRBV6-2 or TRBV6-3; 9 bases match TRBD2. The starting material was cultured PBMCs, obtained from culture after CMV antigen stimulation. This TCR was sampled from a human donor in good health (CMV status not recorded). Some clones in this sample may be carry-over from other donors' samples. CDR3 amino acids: CASGDSGRGLEQYV. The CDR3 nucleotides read TGTGCCAGCGGCGATAGCGGGAGAGGCCTCGAGCAGTACGTC.